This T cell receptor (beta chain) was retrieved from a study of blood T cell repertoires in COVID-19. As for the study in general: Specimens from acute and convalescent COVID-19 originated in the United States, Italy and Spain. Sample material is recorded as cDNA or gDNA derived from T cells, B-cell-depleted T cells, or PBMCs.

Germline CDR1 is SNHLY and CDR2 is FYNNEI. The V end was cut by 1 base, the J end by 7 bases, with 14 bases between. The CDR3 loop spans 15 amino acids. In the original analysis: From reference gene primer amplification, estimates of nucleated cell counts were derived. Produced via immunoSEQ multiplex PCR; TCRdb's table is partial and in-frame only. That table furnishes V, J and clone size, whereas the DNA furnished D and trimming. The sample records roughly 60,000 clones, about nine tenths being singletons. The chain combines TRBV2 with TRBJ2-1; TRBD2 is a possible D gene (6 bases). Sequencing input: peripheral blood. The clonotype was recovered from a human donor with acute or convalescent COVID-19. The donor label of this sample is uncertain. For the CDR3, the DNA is TGTGCCAGCAGTGAAGGGGACGGGGGACGGAATGAGCAGTTCTTC. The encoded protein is CASSEGDGGRNEQFF.